Given below is one T cell receptor beta chain in context. Its specificity is unknown. This record belongs to a study of post-analysis software for immune sequencing data. TCR beta libraries were prepared from cDNA with unique molecular identifiers. TCRdb reprocessed the PCR reads with MiXCR, giving one entry per CDR3 protein. The sample holds some 500,000 distinct CDR3 sequences, around 40% seen once. Broader study findings: Normalized Chao1 diversity was significantly lower in multiple sclerosis patients than in controls. Pronounced co-clustering by F measure was evident among identically batched samples. Comparison of patients with controls showed 5 or 6 TRBV segments more frequent in patients, TRBV5-6, TRBV5-1 and TRBV20-1 among them.

Looked up from germline, CDR1 is SEHNR and CDR2 is FQNEAQ (reference sequence). The CDR3 is 18 residues long. Trimming removed 0 bases from V and 6 bases from J; junction bases left unmatched: 14. This TCR derives from a girl between 10 and 17 years old with multiple sclerosis. The sample was blood. V usage is TRBV7-9 and J usage is TRBJ2-1, with TRBD2 matching 7 bases. The CDR3 bases are TGTGCCAGCAGCTTAGCTTCCTTGCGGCTAGCGGTACGCAATGAGCAGTTCTTC. Translation: CASSLASLRLAVRNEQFF.